The entry that follows covers one T cell receptor (beta chain) sequence. The antigen remains unidentified. This entry comes from a study of T cells after yellow fever vaccination. Study-wide background: SMART-Seq v4 Ultra Low Input served to prepare low-cell-number fractions. Findings and limits, study-wide: A minor fraction of clonotypes spanned both CD4 and CD8 compartments.

The V gene's germline CDR1 is SGHTA and CDR2 FQGNSA. This CDR3 region has 15 residues. The V end lost 3 bases, the J end lost 2 bases, and 13 bases lay between the germline ends. 5'RACE template switching added a universal primer site and UMIs to TCR cDNA. Each CDR3 protein is one row after TCRdb ran MiXCR on the 5' RACE reads. Among around 150,000 distinct CDR3 sequences listed, 6% to 7.5% were seen once. This chain links TRBV7-2 with TRBJ1-1; the D gene is possibly TRBD1 (6 bases). Specimen: CD4+ T cells sorted from PBMCs, collected about 5 days after the first yellow fever vaccination. The sequence was collected from a man in his late teens or twenties who received the YFV17D yellow fever vaccine. The CDR3 is CASSFGDRINTEAFF. CDR3 nucleotides: TGTGCCAGCAGCTTCGGAGACAGGATCAACACTGAAGCTTTCTTT.